This T cell receptor (beta chain) was captured by sequencing in a study of radiotherapy plus CTLA-4 blockade in lung cancer. Study-level background: Disease control was present in 25% to 35% of patients, and objective responses in less than 20%. Overall study findings and caveats: Radiotherapy plus ipilimumab was followed by expansion in blood of tumor-derived TCR clones. Response was reportedly best predicted by early blood T cell clone dynamics, with interferon-beta.

About this clone itself: Antigen specificity is unknown.

The method was immunoSEQ multiplex PCR; TCRdb's version includes in-frame clones alone and lacks a portion of them. The sample consists of roughly 80,000 clones, 70% to 85% of them appearing once. Focal radiation with ipilimumab CTLA-4 blockade was given to patients with chemo-refractory metastatic non-small-cell lung cancer. Per the germline V gene, CDR1 is LGHNA and CDR2 is YNFKEQ. The CDR3 is 17 residues long. Losses at the gene ends were 3 bases for V and 6 bases for J; bases not matched to a gene: 10. This clonotype originated in a human donor with non-small cell lung cancer whose response to radiotherapy plus ipilimumab could not be evaluated. The sample was peripheral blood, taken from a patient treated with radiotherapy plus ipilimumab. The rearrangement joins TRBV4-2 to TRBJ1-4; TRBD1 agrees at 10 bases. The CDR3 nucleotides read TGTGCCAGCAGCCATGGGGGGACAGGGGAGGCCTATGAAAAACTGTTTTTT. Translated: CASSHGGTGEAYEKLFF.